The text below deals with one T cell receptor beta chain. This sample stems from a study of blood T cell repertoires in COVID-19. Study-level background: Samples taken during acute and convalescent COVID-19 were collected in the United States, Italy and Spain.

The repertoire was sequenced with immunoSEQ multiplex PCR; TCRdb's copy has only in-frame clones and lacks some. Found here are under 200,000 clones, 75% to 95% of them singletons; the top ten hold roughly 0.56%. Germline V gives CDR1 MNHEY, CDR2 SMNVEV (reference sequence). This CDR3 spans 15 amino acids. With 0 bases clipped from V and 2 bases from J, the junction kept 3 bases outside the gene matches. The sequenced material came from peripheral blood. This receptor was obtained from a man in his forties or fifties with acute or convalescent COVID-19. The rearrangement uses TRBV27 and TRBJ1-2, with 7 nucleotides matching TRBD1. The CDR3 sequence is CASSLSGRGNYGYTF. The CDR3 DNA reads TGTGCCAGCAGTTTATCGGGCAGGGGGAACTATGGCTACACCTTC.